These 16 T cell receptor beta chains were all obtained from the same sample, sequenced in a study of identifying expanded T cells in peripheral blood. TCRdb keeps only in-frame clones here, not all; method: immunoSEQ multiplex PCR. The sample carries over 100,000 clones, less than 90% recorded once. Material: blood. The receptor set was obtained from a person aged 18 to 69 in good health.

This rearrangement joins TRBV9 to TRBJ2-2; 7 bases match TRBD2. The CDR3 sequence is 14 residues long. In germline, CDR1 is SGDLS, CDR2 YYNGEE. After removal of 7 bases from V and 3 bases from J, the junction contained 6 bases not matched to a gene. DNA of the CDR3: TGTGCCAGCCGAGGCCTAGCGGACACCGGGGAGCTGTTTTTT. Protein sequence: CASRGLADTGELFF.

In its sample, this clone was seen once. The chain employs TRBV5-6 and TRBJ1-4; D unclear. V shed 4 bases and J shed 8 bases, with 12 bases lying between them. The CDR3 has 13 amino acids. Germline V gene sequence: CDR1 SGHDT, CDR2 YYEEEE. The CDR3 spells CASSPGREEKLFF. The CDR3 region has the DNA TGTGCCAGCAGCCCAGGACGGGAAGAAAAACTGTTTTTT.

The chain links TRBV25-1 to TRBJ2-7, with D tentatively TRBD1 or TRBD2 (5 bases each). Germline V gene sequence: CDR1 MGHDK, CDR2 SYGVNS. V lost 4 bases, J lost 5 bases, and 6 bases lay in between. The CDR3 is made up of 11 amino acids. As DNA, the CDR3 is TGTGCCAGCAGTGTGGGGGACGAGCAGTACTTC. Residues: CASSVGDEQYF.

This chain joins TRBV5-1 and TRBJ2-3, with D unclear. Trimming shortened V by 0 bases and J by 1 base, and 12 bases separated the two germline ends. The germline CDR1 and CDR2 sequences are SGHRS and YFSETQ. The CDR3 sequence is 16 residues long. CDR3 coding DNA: TGCGCCAGCAGCTTGGGAGCTGTCTTGGGCACAGATACGCAGTATTTT. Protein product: CASSLGAVLGTDTQYF.

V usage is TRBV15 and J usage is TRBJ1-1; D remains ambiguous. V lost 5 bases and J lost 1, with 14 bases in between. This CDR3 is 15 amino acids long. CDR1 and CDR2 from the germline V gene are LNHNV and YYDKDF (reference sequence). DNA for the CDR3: TGTGCCACCAGCCGACCCCCCCCTGCGAACACTGAAGCTTTCTTT. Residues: CATSRPPPANTEAFF.

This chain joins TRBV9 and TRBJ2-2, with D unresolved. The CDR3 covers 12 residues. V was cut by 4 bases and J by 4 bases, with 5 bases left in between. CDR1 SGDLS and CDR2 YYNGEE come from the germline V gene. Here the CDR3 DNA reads TGTGCCAGCAGCCCATTCACCGGGGAGCTGTTTTTT. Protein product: CASSPFTGELFF.

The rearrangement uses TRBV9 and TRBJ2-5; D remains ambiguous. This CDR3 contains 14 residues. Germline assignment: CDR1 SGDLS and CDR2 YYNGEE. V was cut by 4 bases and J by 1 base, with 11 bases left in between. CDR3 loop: CASSTVSSQETQYF. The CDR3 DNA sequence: TGTGCCAGCAGCACCGTAAGTTCCCAAGAGACCCAGTACTTC.

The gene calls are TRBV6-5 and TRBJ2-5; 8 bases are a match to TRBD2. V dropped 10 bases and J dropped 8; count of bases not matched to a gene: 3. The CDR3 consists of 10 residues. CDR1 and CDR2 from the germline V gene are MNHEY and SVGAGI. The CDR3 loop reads CATGGGTQYF. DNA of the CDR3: TGTGCCACCGGGGGGGGAACCCAGTACTTC.

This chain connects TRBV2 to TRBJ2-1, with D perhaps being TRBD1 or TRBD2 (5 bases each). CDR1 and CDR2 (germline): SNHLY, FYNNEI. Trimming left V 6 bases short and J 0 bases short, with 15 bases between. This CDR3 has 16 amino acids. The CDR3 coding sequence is TGTGCCAGCAGAGACGTCGGGACGGACTCCTACAATGAGCAGTTCTTC. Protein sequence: CASRDVGTDSYNEQFF.

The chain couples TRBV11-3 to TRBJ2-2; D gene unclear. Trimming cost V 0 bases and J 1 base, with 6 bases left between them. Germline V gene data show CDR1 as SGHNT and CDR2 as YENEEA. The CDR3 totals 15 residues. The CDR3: CASSLDTVNTGELFF. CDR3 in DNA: TGTGCCAGCAGCTTAGATACAGTGAACACCGGGGAGCTGTTTTTT.

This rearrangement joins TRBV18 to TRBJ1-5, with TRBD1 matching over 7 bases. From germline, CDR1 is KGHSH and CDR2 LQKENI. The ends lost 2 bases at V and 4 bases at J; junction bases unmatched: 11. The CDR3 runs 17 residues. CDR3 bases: TGTGCCAGCTCACCAATCCCTTCGTGGGACAGAAATCAGCCCCAGCATTTT. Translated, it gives CASSPIPSWDRNQPQHF.

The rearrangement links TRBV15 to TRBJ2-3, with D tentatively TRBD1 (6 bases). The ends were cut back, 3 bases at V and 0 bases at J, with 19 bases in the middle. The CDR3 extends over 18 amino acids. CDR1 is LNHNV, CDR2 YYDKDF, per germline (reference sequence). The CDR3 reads CATSRDLGHHSSTDTQYF. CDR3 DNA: TGTGCCACCAGCAGGGACCTGGGACACCATTCTAGCACAGATACGCAGTATTTT. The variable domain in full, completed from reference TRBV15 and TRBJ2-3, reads DAMVIQNPRYQVTQFGKPVTLSCSQTLNHNVMYWYQQKSSQAPKLLFHYYDKDFNNEADTPDNFQSRRPNTSFCFLDIRSPGLGDTAMYLCATSRDLGHHSSTDTQYFGPGTRLTVL.

CDR3 loop: CASSQFGQGDYGYTF. The CDR3 bases are TGTGCCAGCAGCCAATTTGGACAGGGGGATTATGGCTACACCTTC. This chain joins TRBV11-2 and TRBJ1-2, with 10 positions matching TRBD1. Per germline, CDR1 SGHAT and CDR2 FQNNGV. The CDR3 length is 15 residues. J gave up 5 bases and V 5 bases, and 8 bases lay outside the gene matches.

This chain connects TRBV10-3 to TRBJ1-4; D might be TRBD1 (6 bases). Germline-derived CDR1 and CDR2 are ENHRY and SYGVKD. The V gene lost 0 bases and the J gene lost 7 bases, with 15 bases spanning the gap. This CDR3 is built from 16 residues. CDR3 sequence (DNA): TGTGCCATCAGTGAGTCTCTGACAGGCGGGGGTGAAAAACTGTTTTTT. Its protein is CAISESLTGGGEKLFF.

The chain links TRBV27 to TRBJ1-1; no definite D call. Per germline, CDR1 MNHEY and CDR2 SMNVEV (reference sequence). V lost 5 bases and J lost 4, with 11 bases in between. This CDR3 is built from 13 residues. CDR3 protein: CASSATAGTEAFF. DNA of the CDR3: TGTGCCAGCAGTGCGACGGCGGGCACTGAAGCTTTCTTT.

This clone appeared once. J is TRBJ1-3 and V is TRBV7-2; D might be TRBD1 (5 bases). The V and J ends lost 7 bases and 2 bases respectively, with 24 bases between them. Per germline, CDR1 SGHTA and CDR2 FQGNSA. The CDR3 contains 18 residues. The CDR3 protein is CASTTGQGTLATGNTIYF. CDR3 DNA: TGTGCCAGCACCACAGGTCAGGGTACTTTGGCGACTGGAAACACCATATATTTT.